These 13 T cell receptor beta chains share one sample of origin, sequenced in a study of blood T cell repertoires in COVID-19. Libraries were prepared by immunoSEQ multiplex PCR; TCRdb keeps only in-frame clonotypes and omits some of them. Of approximately 29,000 clones listed, about nine tenths are singletons. Sequenced: peripheral blood. The receptors were sampled from a human donor with active COVID-19. The donor label of this sample is uncertain.

This clone appeared once. The chain carries TRBV11-2 and TRBJ1-4; no definite D call. V dropped 4 bases and J dropped 8 bases, with 11 bases sitting between them. This CDR3 region has 13 residues. Looked up from germline, CDR1 is SGHAT and CDR2 is FQNNGV. CDR3 sequence: CASSSRQREKLFF. In DNA, the CDR3 is TGTGCCAGCAGCTCCAGACAACGAGAAAAACTGTTTTTT.

This chain links TRBV4-2 with TRBJ2-3, with 11 bases aligning to TRBD2. Per the germline V gene, CDR1 is LGHNA and CDR2 is YNFKEQ. V gave up 6 bases and J gave up 1 base; unmatched junction bases: 15. The CDR3 consists of 19 residues. The CDR3 region has the DNA TGTGCCAGCAGACAGGAACAACTAGCGGGGGCCCACGGCACAGATACGCAGTATTTT. It codes for CASRQEQLAGAHGTDTQYF.

The chain is built from TRBV15 and TRBJ1-6; D is unresolved. Germline lookup yields CDR1 LNHNV and CDR2 YYDKDF (reference sequence). Trimming took 1 base from V and 4 from J, leaving 11 bases between them. The CDR3 covers 16 residues. CDR3 DNA sequence: TGTGCCACCAGCAGAGTGATGTGGCCTTATAATTCACCCCTCCACTTT. It specifies CATSRVMWPYNSPLHF.

The gene calls are TRBV7-2 and TRBJ2-5; D gene unclear. CDR3 length: 15 residues. V lost 5 bases and J lost 4, with 17 bases in between. Germline V CDR1 and CDR2: SGHTA, FQGNSA. The CDR3 DNA follows: TGTGCCAGCAGCCCCAGTCCTCCAACCCGAGAGACCCAGTACTTC. Protein: CASSPSPPTRETQYF.

V is TRBV7-2 and J is TRBJ1-2, with D unresolved. Per the germline V gene, CDR1 is SGHTA and CDR2 is FQGNSA. The CDR3 runs 13 residues. Trimming shortened V by 2 bases and J by 2 bases, and 6 bases separated the two germline ends. The CDR3 DNA reads as TGTGCCAGCAGCTTACCTCCCAACTATGGCTACACCTTC. Its protein product is CASSLPPNYGYTF.

V and J are TRBV6-5 and TRBJ1-2; D is undetermined. Germline loops: CDR1 MNHEY, CDR2 SVGAGI. Trimming removed 5 bases at V and 0 bases at J, with 13 bases between. CDR3 length: 15 residues. This chain's CDR3 is CASSTPLTPNYGYTF. The CDR3 DNA reads as TGTGCCAGCAGTACGCCCCTGACACCTAACTATGGCTACACCTTC.

The chain joins TRBV28 to TRBJ2-1; 8 nucleotides agree with TRBD2. Looked up from germline, CDR1 is MDHEN and CDR2 is SYDVKM. The CDR3 consists of 12 residues. The V and J ends lost 9 bases and 9 bases, in that order; junction bases with no gene match: 7. The CDR3 protein is CASYGGGPEQFF. In DNA, the CDR3 is TGTGCCAGTTATGGCGGGGGGCCTGAGCAGTTCTTC.

The rearrangement uses TRBV5-1 and TRBJ1-2; 7 positions agree with TRBD1. J lost 0 bases, V lost 1 base, and 6 bases had no gene match. Germline CDR1 and CDR2: SGHRS and YFSETQ. The CDR3 sequence is 16 residues long. The CDR3 nucleotides are TGCGCCAGCAGCTTGCTCACAGGGGTATCTAACTATGGCTACACCTTC. This codes for CASSLLTGVSNYGYTF.

V usage is TRBV7-2 and J usage is TRBJ2-7; TRBD2 agrees at 8 bases. Trimming at V came to 4 bases and at J to 7 bases, leaving 9 bases not matched to a gene. The CDR3 consists of 14 residues. The germline V gene has CDR1 SGHTA and CDR2 FQGNSA. CDR3 sequence (DNA): TGTGCCAGCAGCTCGGGACTAGGTAGTACTGAGCAGTACTTC. Its protein product is CASSSGLGSTEQYF.

This clone was detected only once. The chain joins TRBV9 to TRBJ2-1, with 11 bases fitting TRBD2. V shed 4 bases, J shed 0 bases, and the junction held 15 bases outside the gene matches. Germline V lookup: CDR1 SGDLS, CDR2 YYNGEE. The CDR3 length is 20 residues. CDR3 nucleotides: TGTGCCAGCAGCATTTTAGACGGACTAGCGGGCCCGAGCTCCTACAATGAGCAGTTCTTC. It yields the protein CASSILDGLAGPSSYNEQFF.

The chain employs TRBV25-1 and TRBJ1-1; no firm D call. Germline values: CDR1 MGHDK, CDR2 SYGVNS. V was shortened by 7 bases and J by 4 bases, with 13 bases between the two germline ends. The CDR3 contains 13 residues. CDR3 DNA sequence: TGTGCCAGCAAGAGTAGGCGAGGCACTGAAGCTTTCTTT. As protein: CASKSRRGTEAFF.

This clone was seen a single time. The chain is built from TRBV18 and TRBJ1-2; D is possibly TRBD1 (5 bases). CDR1 is KGHSH and CDR2 is LQKENI in the germline V gene. V was shortened by 4 bases and J by 3 bases, with 12 bases between the two germline ends. This CDR3 spans 14 amino acids. CDR3 bases: TGTGCCAGCTCACGATCGACAGACGACTATGGCTACACCTTC. Protein: CASSRSTDDYGYTF. Using reference TRBV18 and TRBJ1-2 for the parts outside the CDR3, the full variable domain is NAGVMQNPRHLVRRRGQEARLRCSPMKGHSHVYWYRQLPEEGLKFMVYLQKENIIDESGMPKERFSAEFPKEGPSILRIQQVVRGDSAAYFCASSRSTDDYGYTFGSGTRLTVV.

The chain couples TRBV19 to TRBJ1-2; D is perhaps TRBD1 (5 bases). The CDR3 sequence is 16 residues long. Germline loops: CDR1 LNHDA, CDR2 SQIVND (reference sequence). The V end was cut by 5 bases, the J end by 4 bases, with 20 bases between. The CDR3: CASSLVGRRGGYGYTF. CDR3 coding DNA: TGTGCCAGTAGTCTCGTCGGTCGGAGGGGTGGCTATGGCTACACCTTC. Combining the CDR3 with reference TRBV19 and TRBJ1-2 gives the whole variable domain DGGITQSPKYLFRKEGQNVTLSCEQNLNHDAMYWYRQDPGQGLRLIYYSQIVNDFQKGDIAEGYSVSREKKESFPLTVTSAQKNPTAFYLCASSLVGRRGGYGYTFGSGTRLTVV.